This is a list of T cell receptor beta chains from one sample in a study of OX40 agonist ivuxolimab in advanced cancers. Here immunoSEQ multiplex PCR was the method, and the copy in TCRdb shows in-frame clones only, minus some. The profile shows 60,000 to 85,000 clones, 88% of them singletons. This specimen was CD4+ or CD8+ T cells sorted from blood, taken in a trial of the OX40 agonist ivuxolimab. The receptors were sampled from an adult with an advanced solid tumor such as melanoma, head and neck, liver or kidney cancer. Each CDR3 is given with its conserved first and last residue. The D gene is left open where the match is weak. Not all rows give a size; the values are once, few, many and, for expanded clones, a class.

size | D | J | V | CDR3 | DNA
- | - | TRBJ1-1 | TRBV28 | CAGRRTMNTEAFF | TGTGCCGGTCGACGGACCATGAACACTGAAGCTTTCTTT
- | - | TRBJ2-4 | TRBV7-3 | CASTPRWERSQIKAKNIQYF | TGTGCCAGCACCCCTCGGTGGGAGAGAAGCCAAATAAAAGCCAAAAACATTCAGTACTTC
once | TRBD1 | TRBJ1-4 | TRBV11-2 | CASSSGTVATNEKLFF | TGTGCCAGCAGCTCGGGGACAGTTGCAACTAATGAAAAACTGTTTTTT
once | - | TRBJ2-1 | TRBV4-1 | CASSQDPGGAYNEQFF | TGCGCCAGCAGCCAAGATCCGGGGGGCGCCTACAATGAGCAGTTCTTC
- | TRBD2 | TRBJ2-7 | TRBV9 | CASSVSSGGPWEQYF | TGTGCCAGCAGCGTATCTAGCGGGGGTCCGTGGGAGCAGTACTTC
- | - | TRBJ2-3 | TRBV9 | CASSPSRGTRTQYF | TGTGCCAGCAGCCCTAGTCGGGGGACGCGTACGCAGTATTTT
- | - | TRBJ2-2 | TRBV11-2 | CASSSRSASRLGTGELFF | TGTGCCAGCAGTAGTAGGTCGGCTAGCAGATTGGGTACCGGGGAGCTGTTTTTT
- | - | TRBJ2-7 | TRBV29-1 | CSVEGQGTDEQYF | TGCAGCGTTGAAGGCCAGGGGACCGACGAGCAGTACTTC
- | - | TRBJ2-7 | TRBV5-1 | CASSLASERSYEQYF | TGCGCCAGCAGCTTGGCGTCAGAGCGTTCCTACGAGCAGTACTTC
- | TRBD1 | TRBJ1-2 | TRBV6-1 | CASRQTGTLYGYTF | TGTGCCAGCAGACAGACAGGGACCCTCTATGGCTACACCTTC
- | - | TRBJ2-7 | TRBV28 | CASSPPPTLAKNIEQYF | TGTGCCAGCAGTCCACCCCCCACCCTAGCTAAAAATATCGAGCAGTACTTC
once | TRBD1 | TRBJ1-1 | TRBV27 | CASSGTTGGGNTEAFF | TGTGCCAGCAGTGGAACAACAGGGGGAGGGAACACTGAAGCTTTCTTT
- | TRBD1 | TRBJ2-7 | TRBV7-8 | CASSLWDGQGGEQYF | TGTGCCAGCAGCTTATGGGACGGACAGGGCGGCGAGCAGTACTTC
- | TRBD1 | TRBJ1-2 | TRBV18 | CASSPLQGNDYGYTF | TGTGCCAGCTCACCATTACAGGGGAATGACTATGGCTACACCTTC
few | TRBD1 | TRBJ1-3 | TRBV4-1 | CASSRTGSFGNTIYF | TGCGCCAGCAGCCGGACAGGGTCTTTTGGAAACACCATATATTTT
- | - | TRBJ2-2 | TRBV5-6 | CASSLLGVVTNTGELFF | TGTGCCAGCAGTTTGCTTGGTGTAGTGACGAACACCGGGGAGCTGTTTTTT
- | - | TRBJ2-5 | TRBV20-1 | CSASLAETQYF | TGCAGTGCTAGCCTAGCTGAGACCCAGTACTTC
- | - | TRBJ1-5 | TRBV7-9 | CASSTWTSNQPQHF | TGTGCCAGCAGCACATGGACAAGTAATCAGCCCCAGCATTTT
- | - | TRBJ2-2 | TRBV5-1 | CASSLEVNTGELFF | TGCGCCAGCAGCCTGGAAGTAAACACCGGGGAGCTGTTTTTT
- | TRBD1 | TRBJ1-1 | TRBV6-5 | CASSSQGGRAFF | TGTGCCAGCAGTTCCCAGGGGGGAAGGGCTTTCTTT
- | TRBD1 | TRBJ1-4 | TRBV27 | CASSPRSLLTGEKLFF | TGTGCCAGCAGTCCGCGATCCCTTTTGACAGGGGAGAAACTGTTTTTT
- | - | TRBJ1-4 | TRBV5-1 | CATSRQGEANEKLFF | TGCGCCACCAGCAGGCAGGGAGAGGCTAATGAAAAACTGTTTTTT
- | TRBD1 | TRBJ2-7 | TRBV4-2 | CASSQDNRGLGEQYF | TGTGCCAGCAGCCAAGACAACAGGGGGCTTGGGGAGCAGTACTTC
- | TRBD2 | TRBJ2-1 | TRBV7-2 | CASSPEVGAGREQFF | TGTGCCAGCAGTCCTGAGGTGGGAGCGGGACGAGAGCAGTTCTTC
- | - | TRBJ1-1 | TRBV7-9 | CASSLEAQGWSTEAFF | TGTGCCAGCAGCTTAGAAGCGCAGGGGTGGTCGACTGAAGCTTTCTTT
few | - | TRBJ2-3 | TRBV18 | CASSPLSISGAKSTDTQYF | TGTGCCAGCTCACCATTGTCGATCTCGGGGGCAAAGAGCACAGATACGCAGTATTTT
- | TRBD1 | TRBJ2-6 | TRBV7-3 | CASSLPTGTGANVLTF | TGTGCCAGCAGCTTACCGACAGGGACTGGGGCCAACGTCCTGACTTTC
few | - | TRBJ1-3 | TRBV11-2 | CASSVTSGVAGNTIYF | TGTGCCAGCAGCGTAACCTCAGGGGTGGCTGGAAACACCATATATTTT
- | - | TRBJ1-5 | TRBV5-1 | CASSPGAGGQPQHF | TGCGCCAGCAGCCCTGGAGCAGGCGGTCAGCCCCAGCATTTT
- | TRBD2 | TRBJ2-5 | TRBV11-1 | CASSFGLADRETQYF | TGTGCCAGCAGCTTTGGTCTAGCGGATCGTGAGACCCAGTACTTC
- | - | TRBJ2-3 | TRBV5-1 | CASSQLDSTLQYF | TGCGCCAGCAGCCAGCTGGACAGTACGCTGCAGTATTTT
once | TRBD2 | TRBJ2-5 | TRBV15 | CATSRGVTSGRAGGQETQYF | TGTGCCACCAGCAGAGGTGTGACTAGCGGGAGGGCCGGGGGCCAAGAGACCCAGTACTTC
- | TRBD2 | TRBJ2-3 | TRBV7-3 | CASSLTSGSTDTQYF | TGTGCCAGCAGCTTAACTAGCGGGAGCACAGATACGCAGTATTTT
- | TRBD2 | TRBJ2-1 | TRBV7-9 | CASSRATSGRVDEQFF | TGTGCCAGCAGCCGCGCGACTAGCGGGAGGGTAGATGAGCAGTTCTTC
- | - | TRBJ1-1 | TRBV30 | CAWNYGGVETEAFF | TGTGCCTGGAACTATGGAGGAGTGGAAACTGAAGCTTTCTTT
- | TRBD1 | TRBJ1-1 | TRBV15 | CATSPPWGQGLNTEAFF | TGTGCCACCAGCCCTCCTTGGGGACAGGGACTGAACACTGAAGCTTTCTTT
- | TRBD2 | TRBJ2-3 | TRBV19 | CASSIETSGTVTQYF | TGTGCCAGTAGTATAGAGACTAGCGGGACGGTTACGCAGTATTTT
once | TRBD2 | TRBJ2-3 | TRBV7-2 | CASSLIGGGRPDTQYF | TGTGCCAGCAGCCTCATAGGCGGCGGGAGGCCAGATACGCAGTATTTT
- | - | TRBJ2-5 | TRBV30 | CAWSLLSDLIKETQYF | TGTGCCTGGAGTCTTCTTTCGGACTTGATCAAAGAGACCCAGTACTTC
- | TRBD1 | TRBJ2-2 | TRBV6-1 | CASKTGYLAGELFF | TGTGCCAGCAAGACAGGGTATTTGGCCGGGGAGCTGTTTTTT
- | - | TRBJ1-5 | TRBV27 | CASSGRGGVENQPQHF | TGTGCCAGCAGTGGCCGGGGAGGGGTGGAGAATCAGCCCCAGCATTTT
- | - | TRBJ1-5 | TRBV7-2 | CASSVRLSSNQPQHF | TGTGCCAGCAGCGTAAGACTCTCAAGCAATCAGCCCCAGCATTTT
- | TRBD2 | TRBJ2-3 | TRBV18 | CASSTGTSGKDTQYF | TGTGCCAGCTCAACAGGGACTAGCGGGAAAGATACGCAGTATTTT
- | - | TRBJ1-2 | TRBV5-4 | CASSLGQSYGYTF | TGTGCCAGCAGCTTGGGGCAGTCCTATGGCTACACCTTC
- | TRBD2 | TRBJ2-7 | TRBV11-2 | CASSSKTSGRAYEQYF | TGTGCCAGCAGCTCAAAGACTAGCGGGAGGGCCTACGAGCAGTACTTC
- | TRBD1 | TRBJ2-7 | TRBV25-1 | CASSKQGSPTYEQYF | TGTGCCAGCAGTAAACAGGGGAGTCCAACCTACGAGCAGTACTTC
- | - | TRBJ2-7 | TRBV5-1 | CASSDSTNEGEQYF | TGCGCCAGCAGCGATTCGACTAATGAAGGCGAGCAGTACTTC
- | TRBD1 | TRBJ2-7 | TRBV27 | CASGGTGFEQYF | TGTGCCAGCGGAGGGACAGGGTTCGAGCAGTACTTC
- | TRBD1 | TRBJ1-3 | TRBV7-9 | CASSSWTGGKGNTIYF | TGTGCCAGCAGCTCATGGACAGGGGGGAAGGGAAACACCATATATTTT
- | TRBD1 | TRBJ1-3 | TRBV11-1 | CASSPWDRPSGNTIYF | TGTGCCAGCAGCCCGTGGGACAGACCCTCTGGAAACACCATATATTTT
- | - | TRBJ2-7 | TRBV6-6 | CASSYAPVGSDYEQYF | TGTGCCAGCAGTTACGCACCGGTGGGTAGCGACTACGAGCAGTACTTC
- | - | TRBJ1-2 | TRBV20-1 | CSAPHGGYTF | TGCAGTGCTCCCCACGGTGGGTACACCTTC
once | TRBD2 | TRBJ2-7 | TRBV7-9 | CASSPWAGATYEQYF | TGTGCCAGCAGCCCCTGGGCGGGAGCGACCTACGAGCAGTACTTC
- | - | TRBJ1-3 | TRBV5-6 | CASQRRWSSGNTIYF | TGTGCCAGCCAGCGGCGATGGAGCTCTGGAAACACCATATATTTT
- | TRBD1 | TRBJ1-4 | TRBV27 | CASTPLGTGNEKLFF | TGTGCCAGCACCCCTCTTGGGACAGGAAATGAAAAACTGTTTTTT